This T cell receptor (beta chain) was obtained from a study of T cell responses to AZD1222 COVID-19 vaccine. The wider study: The study pooled second doses at about 4 or about 12 weeks. Overall study findings and caveats: Only six individuals given AZD1222 were seropositive at baseline. Donors were mostly white British, more females; clonal diversity possibly underestimated. Vaccine-associated CD4 TCRs spanned spike, dominant at 160-218 and 743-854.

CDR1 and CDR2 (germline): SGHNT, YENEEA. V dropped 10 bases and J dropped 1; count of bases not matched to a gene: 9. The CDR3 runs 15 residues. A note on this clone: Its specificity is not known.

TCRdb's table, derived via immunoSEQ multiplex PCR, lists solely in-frame clones and lacks some. The sample records some 58,000 clones, over 75% being singletons. This TCR derives from an adult in good health. This sequence joins TRBV11-3 and TRBJ2-2; the match to TRBD2 covers 7 bases. The sample was peripheral blood, taken on day 0 of AZD1222 vaccination. The CDR3 protein is CATSRGDQNTGELFF. The CDR3 DNA is TGTGCCACCTCCCGGGGGGATCAGAACACCGGGGAGCTGTTTTTT.